This T cell receptor (beta chain) was sequenced for a study of T-cell memory formation after mild COVID-19. Study at large: Across donors, TCR clusters were largely donor specific.

V was clipped by 4 bases and J by 1 base; unmatched bases: 5. This CDR3 comprises 15 residues. Germline-derived CDR1 and CDR2 are KGHDR and SFDVKD. This clonotype occurred many times. Antigen unknown. Study-wide results and caveats: Researchers report contracting CD4+ clones mostly in CM and EM, with CD8+ clones in EMRA. Within pre-infection memory, some responding clones were found, suggesting cross-reactive memory joined.

Sample barcodes and UMIs were carried by the TCR alpha and TCR beta cDNA libraries that 5'RACE generated with constant-segment primers. Each CDR3 protein gets one entry after TCRdb re-called the 5' RACE reads with MiXCR. The sample lists a few hundred thousand distinct CDR3 sequences; around a fifth were seen once. The rearrangement links TRBV24-1 to TRBJ2-7; 8 bases agree with TRBD1. The sequenced sample consisted of PBMCs or a T cell subset sorted from them (not recorded which). The TCR sequence derives from an adult woman who had mild COVID-19 (a few samples of this study predate the infection). Cell type and time point are not known. CDR3 protein: CATSDPGTGSYEQYF. CDR3 DNA: TGTGCCACCAGTGACCCCGGGACAGGTTCCTACGAGCAGTACTTC.